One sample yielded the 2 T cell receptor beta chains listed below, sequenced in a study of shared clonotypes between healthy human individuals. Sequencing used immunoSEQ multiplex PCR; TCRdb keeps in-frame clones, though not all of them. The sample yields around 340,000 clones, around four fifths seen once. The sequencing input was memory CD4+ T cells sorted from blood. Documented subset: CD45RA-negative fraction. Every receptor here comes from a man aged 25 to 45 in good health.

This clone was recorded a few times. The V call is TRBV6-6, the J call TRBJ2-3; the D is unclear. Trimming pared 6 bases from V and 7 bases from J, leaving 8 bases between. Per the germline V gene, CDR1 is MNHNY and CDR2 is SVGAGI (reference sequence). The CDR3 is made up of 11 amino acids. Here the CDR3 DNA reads TGTGCCAGCAGCTTGACTCATACGCAGTATTTT. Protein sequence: CASSLTHTQYF.

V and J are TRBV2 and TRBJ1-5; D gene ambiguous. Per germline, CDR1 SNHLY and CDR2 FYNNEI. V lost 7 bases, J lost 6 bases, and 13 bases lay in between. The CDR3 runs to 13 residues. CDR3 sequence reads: CASKGGSGQPQHF. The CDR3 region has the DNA TGTGCCAGCAAGGGAGGTTCGGGTCAGCCCCAGCATTTT.